Here is one TCR beta chain with its context. This record belongs to a study of graft-versus-host responses after intestinal transplantation. Here immunoSEQ multiplex PCR was the method, and the copy in TCRdb shows in-frame clones only, minus some. Of almost 70,000 clones listed, roughly 89% are singletons. This CDR3 is built from 14 residues. Trimming stripped 2 bases from V and 6 bases from J, with 10 bases between. Germline lookup yields CDR1 MNHEY and CDR2 SVGAGI. This chain joins TRBV6-5 and TRBJ2-2; D is possibly TRBD2 (6 bases). Sequenced here: bone marrow, sampled roughly 780 days after intestinal transplantation. The sequence was collected from a human patient who received an intestinal transplant, so some T cells may come from the graft donor. The CDR3 DNA reads as TGTGCCAGCAGTTACGGCGGGGATCCCGGGGAGCTGTTTTTT. It encodes CASSYGGDPGELFF.